The rows below give T cell receptor beta chains drawn from one sample of a study of blood T cells in healthy people across ages. MiXCR was run by TCRdb on the 5' RACE reads, yielding one entry per CDR3 protein. This table has approximately 800,000 distinct CDR3 sequences, 20% to 25% appearing once. The data were also submitted as part of a second study, on T cells of mothers and their children.

The sequencing sample was made of blood. The receptors derive from a boy younger than 18 in good health. The CDR3 runs from the conserved cysteine through the conserved F or W. The order of the fields is D gene, V gene, clone size, J gene, CDR3 protein, CDR3 DNA. D genes are given only for firm matches. The size field is filled for only some rows; it gives once, few, many or a size class.

NA	TRBV5-1	NA	TRBJ1-2	CASSLAYSSGDGYTF	TGCGCCAGCAGCTTGGCCTATTCGTCGGGGGACGGCTACACCTTC
NA	TRBV18	NA	TRBJ1-4	CASSTYRETNEKLFF	TGTGCCAGCTCAACTTACAGGGAAACGAATGAAAAACTGTTTTTT
NA	TRBV7-2	NA	TRBJ1-4	CANSLANQMTERMLFF	TGTGCCAACAGCTTAGCGAACCAAATGACAGAAAGAATGCTGTTTTTT
NA	TRBV7-3	NA	TRBJ2-2	CASSLFGNAGELFF	TGTGCCAGCAGCTTATTTGGGAACGCCGGGGAGCTGTTTTTT
TRBD2	TRBV7-9	NA	TRBJ2-5	CASSLSLAGQETQYF	TGTGCCAGCAGCTTAAGCCTAGCGGGGCAAGAGACCCAGTACTTC
NA	TRBV27	few	TRBJ2-1	CASSYGVYNEQFF	TGTGCCAGCAGTTACGGGGTCTACAATGAGCAGTTCTTC
NA	TRBV20-1	few	TRBJ2-1	CSARNLARDATYNEQFF	TGCAGTGCTAGAAACCTTGCCCGGGATGCAACTTACAATGAGCAGTTCTTC
NA	TRBV12-3/TRBV12-4	many	TRBJ2-7	CASSRGGRLGQYF	TGTGCCAGCAGCCGGGGCGGCCGGCTTGGGCAGTACTTC
NA	TRBV10-3	NA	TRBJ1-1	CAISEYPGQTEAFF	TGTGCCATCAGTGAGTACCCAGGGCAGACCGAAGCTTTCTTT
NA	TRBV27	NA	TRBJ1-2	CASTSGYTF	TGTGCCAGTACTAGTGGCTACACCTTC
TRBD1	TRBV28	NA	TRBJ1-4	CASSSWTGGGNEKLFF	TGTGCCAGCAGTTCCTGGACAGGGGGCGGTAATGAAAAACTGTTTTTT
TRBD1	TRBV28	NA	TRBJ1-1	CASANEGAGGEAFF	TGTGCCAGCGCAAACGAGGGGGCTGGAGGTGAAGCTTTCTTT
TRBD1	TRBV9	NA	TRBJ1-1	CASSATGVNTEAFF	TGTGCCAGCAGCGCGACAGGGGTGAACACTGAAGCTTTCTTT
NA	TRBV29-1	NA	TRBJ2-1	CSVELAGRNEQFF	TGCAGCGTTGAACTCGCAGGGAGGAATGAGCAGTTCTTC
NA	TRBV20-1	NA	TRBJ1-5	CSARSLYRVSNQPQHF	TGCAGTGCTAGATCCCTTTACAGGGTGAGCAATCAGCCCCAGCATTTT
NA	TRBV21-1	NA	TRBJ2-5	CVKLGPLF	TGTGTCAAACTGGGGCCCCTCTTC
TRBD2	TRBV7-2	NA	TRBJ2-1	CASSYPLAGKLNNEQFF	TGTGCCAGCAGCTATCCCCTAGCGGGAAAATTGAACAATGAGCAGTTCTTC
NA	TRBV29-1	NA	TRBJ2-1	CSVEDSSGASYNEQFF	TGCAGCGTTGAAGATTCTAGTGGGGCCTCCTACAATGAGCAGTTCTTC
TRBD1	TRBV29-1	NA	TRBJ2-5	CSVEEPGQGFEETQYF	TGCAGCGTTGAAGAACCGGGACAGGGGTTCGAAGAGACCCAGTACTTC
NA	TRBV5-1	NA	TRBJ1-1	CASSLGVYWGSEAFF	TGCGCCAGCAGCTTGGGAGTTTATTGGGGGAGCGAAGCTTTCTTT
TRBD1	TRBV5-1	NA	TRBJ2-1	CASSITGGSEQFF	TGCGCCAGCAGCATAACAGGGGGAAGTGAGCAGTTCTTC
TRBD1	TRBV28	NA	TRBJ2-5	CASSPGTALGQETQYF	TGTGCCAGCAGTCCCGGGACAGCCCTTGGGCAAGAGACCCAGTACTTC
NA	TRBV5-1	few	TRBJ1-2	CASADPGTTNYGYTF	TGCGCCAGCGCCGACCCAGGGACAACCAACTATGGCTACACCTTC
NA	TRBV10-3	few	TRBJ2-1	CAISESSGYNEQFF	TGTGCCATCAGTGAGTCTTCAGGTTACAATGAGCAGTTCTTC
NA	TRBV11-1	few	TRBJ1-1	CASSLSAGREAFF	TGTGCCAGCAGCTTATCGGCAGGCCGGGAAGCTTTCTTT
NA	TRBV7-9	few	TRBJ1-2	CASSLADRFYGYTF	TGTGCCAGCAGCTTAGCGGACAGATTCTATGGCTACACCTTC
TRBD1	TRBV29-1	NA	TRBJ2-3	CSVDQGATDTQYF	TGCAGCGTTGACCAGGGGGCCACAGATACGCAGTATTTT
TRBD2	TRBV29-1	few	TRBJ2-7	CSVDETTGLGYEQYF	TGCAGCGTTGACGAGACTACGGGACTAGGCTACGAGCAGTACTTC
TRBD2	TRBV5-1	few	TRBJ2-7	CASSLTSGRSYEQYF	TGCGCCAGCAGCTTGACTAGCGGGAGATCCTACGAGCAGTACTTC
NA	TRBV20-1	NA	TRBJ2-5	CSARPTQETQYF	TGCAGTGCTAGGCCCACCCAAGAGACCCAGTACTTC
TRBD1	TRBV7-9	few	TRBJ2-4	CASRRGQGQTGDIQYF	TGTGCCAGCAGGCGAGGACAGGGGCAAACGGGGGACATTCAGTACTTC
NA	TRBV4-1	many	TRBJ2-1	CASSQAPDNEQFF	TGCGCCAGCAGCCAAGCCCCCGACAATGAGCAGTTCTTC
NA	TRBV7-2	NA	TRBJ2-5	CASSQMGAQHF	TGTGCCAGCAGCCAGATGGGGGCCCAGCACTTC
TRBD2	TRBV5-1	NA	TRBJ2-7	CASSPTDGLADYEQYF	TGCGCCAGCAGCCCCACGGATGGACTAGCGGACTACGAGCAGTACTTC
NA	TRBV27	NA	TRBJ2-4	CASASRRAKNIQYF	TGTGCCAGCGCCTCAAGGCGGGCCAAAAACATTCAGTACTTC
NA	TRBV7-2	few	TRBJ1-4	CASSHLGGATNEKLFF	TGTGCCAGCAGCCATCTTGGAGGAGCAACTAATGAAAAACTGTTTTTT
NA	TRBV11-2	NA	TRBJ1-1	CASSLLGAPEAFF	TGTGCCAGCAGCTTATTGGGAGCCCCTGAAGCTTTCTTT
NA	TRBV5-1	NA	TRBJ2-7	CASSLDREYYEQYF	TGCGCCAGCAGCTTGGACAGGGAATACTACGAGCAGTACTTC
NA	TRBV20-1	NA	TRBJ2-1	CSARRWDSLESSYNEQFF	TGCAGTGCCCGAAGGTGGGACTCGTTAGAGAGCTCCTACAATGAGCAGTTCTTC
NA	TRBV7-9	NA	TRBJ1-2	CASSYGTTYGYAF	TGTGCCAGCAGCTACGGGACAACCTATGGCTACGCCTTC
TRBD2	TRBV7-8	few	TRBJ2-2	CASSSGLARNTGELFF	TGTGCCAGCAGCTCGGGACTAGCGCGGAACACCGGGGAGCTGTTTTTT
NA	TRBV5-1	NA	TRBJ1-2	CASRPYPSRYHYGYTF	TGCGCCAGCAGACCCTACCCGAGCAGATACCACTATGGCTACACCTTC
NA	TRBV29-1	NA	TRBJ2-5	CSVEEYQGGETQYF	TGCAGCGTTGAAGAGTACCAGGGGGGAGAGACCCAGTACTTC
NA	TRBV20-1	few	TRBJ1-5	CSARAGKGQPQHF	TGCAGTGCTAGAGCTGGTAAGGGTCAGCCCCAGCATTTT
TRBD2	TRBV29-1	NA	TRBJ2-5	CSVEEPLAGESQETQYF	TGCAGCGTTGAAGAACCTCTAGCGGGAGAGAGCCAAGAGACCCAGTACTTC
NA	TRBV27	NA	TRBJ1-2	CASMDSLNYGYTF	TGTGCCAGCATGGACAGCTTGAACTATGGCTACACCTTC
NA	TRBV6-5	few	TRBJ1-5	CASRGWDGNQPQHF	TGTGCCAGCAGGGGATGGGACGGGAATCAGCCCCAGCATTTT
NA	TRBV28	NA	TRBJ1-3	CASSLGRQGTGNTIYF	TGTGCCAGCAGTTTAGGTCGGCAGGGGACAGGAAACACCATATATTTT
NA	TRBV12-3/TRBV12-4	NA	TRBJ1-1	CASSPGTGDFTEAFF	TGTGCCAGCAGTCCTGGGACGGGGGATTTCACTGAAGCTTTCTTT
NA	TRBV7-9	NA	TRBJ1-2	CASSLEQALWNGYTF	TGTGCCAGCAGCTTGGAACAGGCCCTCTGGAATGGCTACACCTTC
NA	TRBV12-3/TRBV12-4	few	TRBJ1-6	CASSLRGSYNSPLHF	TGTGCCAGCAGTTTACGGGGCTCCTATAATTCACCCCTCCACTTT
TRBD1	TRBV30	NA	TRBJ2-7	CAWSRDSSYEQYF	TGTGCCTGGAGCCGGGACAGCTCCTACGAGCAGTACTTC
TRBD2	TRBV12-3/TRBV12-4	NA	TRBJ2-1	CASSSSGRKRNEQFF	TGTGCCAGCAGCTCCAGCGGGAGAAAGAGGAATGAGCAGTTCTTC
NA	TRBV12-3/TRBV12-4	NA	TRBJ2-5	CASSLAGLPAQETQYF	TGTGCCAGCAGTTTAGCGGGACTGCCGGCCCAAGAGACCCAGTACTTC
TRBD2	TRBV28	NA	TRBJ2-7	CASTRKTSGTYEQYF	TGTGCCAGCACCCGAAAGACTAGCGGGACCTACGAGCAGTACTTC
NA	TRBV12-3/TRBV12-4	NA	TRBJ1-1	CASKGEANTEAFF	TGTGCCAGCAAGGGGGAGGCGAACACTGAAGCTTTCTTT
NA	TRBV6-2/TRBV6-3	few	TRBJ2-1	CASSLIFYNEQFF	TGTGCCAGCAGTTTAATTTTCTACAATGAGCAGTTCTTC